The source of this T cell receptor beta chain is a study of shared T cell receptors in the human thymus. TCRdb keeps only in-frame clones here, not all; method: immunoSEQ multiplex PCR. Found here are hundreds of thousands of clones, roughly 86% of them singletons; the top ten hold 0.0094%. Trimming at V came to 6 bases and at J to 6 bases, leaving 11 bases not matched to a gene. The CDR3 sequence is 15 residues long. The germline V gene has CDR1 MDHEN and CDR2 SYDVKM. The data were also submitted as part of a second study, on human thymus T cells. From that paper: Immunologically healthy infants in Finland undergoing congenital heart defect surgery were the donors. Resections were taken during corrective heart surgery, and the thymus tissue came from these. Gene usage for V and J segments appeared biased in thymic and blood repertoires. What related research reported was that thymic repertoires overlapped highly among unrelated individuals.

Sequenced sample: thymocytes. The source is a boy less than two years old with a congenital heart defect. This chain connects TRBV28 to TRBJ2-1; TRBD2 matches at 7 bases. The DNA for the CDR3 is TGTGCCAGCAGATCGGGCGGGGGTTATTTCAATGAGCAGTTCTTC. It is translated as CASRSGGGYFNEQFF.